This is a list of T cell receptor beta chains from one sample in a study of blood T cell repertoires in COVID-19. Repertoires were generated with immunoSEQ multiplex PCR, while TCRdb's copy carries only in-frame clones and drops some. The sample consists of about 150,000 clones, over 80% of them appearing once. Sequencing used PBMCs or T cells enriched from blood (not recorded which). Receptors originate from a man aged 65 to 85 who had been exposed to COVID-19. Each CDR3 is given without its conserved first and last residue. Fields, in order: V gene, CDR3 protein.

TRBV28 | ASSLVTGNNQPQH
TRBV14 | ASSPAGLTRGEQY
TRBV7-9 | ASSSYYEQY
TRBV11-2 | ASSEGRRTGGYGHT
TRBV4-3 | ASSQDRTGGYT
TRBV3-1/TRBV3-2 | ASSPAGTPI
TRBV2 | ASSGEVRTEAF
TRBV10-3 | AIRGSSGNEQF
TRBV5-6 | ASSRRTLVFGEAF
TRBV18 | ASSRTTVMNTEAF
TRBV15 | ATNQGQGRWNEQF
TRBV11-2 | ASSRPGQGKEQY
TRBV2 | ASTPAGWNTEAF
TRBV30 | AWRKGTGERQPQH
TRBV7-7 | ASSRDSRETQY
TRBV3-1/TRBV3-2 | ASSPLGSYGYT
TRBV25-1 | ASTPAGRVTAF
TRBV29-1 | SVVGVSSGNTIY
TRBV6-1 | ASSEEEGSGGNTIY
TRBV5-1 | ASSSGGIGQPQH